The source of this TCR beta chain is a study of human T cells and chemical hapten exposure. Study-level information: Patients additionally received therapeutic doses of diphenylcyclopropenone on the scalp once a week, and this continued throughout the approximately 22-week study. Small discrepancies in pooled library volume mainly accounted for the varying TCR yields per sample.

Time point of the sample: patch test 2, 6 weeks after DPC sensitization. Treatment meaning: therapeutic diphenylcyclopropenone sensitization with weekly scalp DPC. Unique molecular identifiers were attached to individual cDNA molecules during library preparation. A single record per CDR3 protein comes from TCRdb applying MiXCR to the RACE reads. The table lists 73,000 or so distinct CDR3 sequences, 7.5% to 9.5% of them singletons, with about 3.5% in the top ten. In its sample, this clonotype was seen many times. Its antigen is as yet unknown. V lost 1 base and J 0 bases, leaving 8 bases between the germline ends. The CDR3 is 14 residues long. Germline V lookup: CDR1 DFQATT, CDR2 SNEGSKA (reference sequence). Study-level results: Alopecia affecting every donor means their immune response may not match healthy people's.

The TCR comes from a woman between 45 and 65 years old with alopecia areata. Some clones in this sample may be carry-over from other donors' samples. The chain recombines TRBV20-1 with TRBJ2-3; no reliable D call. The input for sequencing was whole blood, taken in connection with sensitization to the hapten diphenylcyclopropenone (DPC). CDR3 nucleotides: TGCAGTGCTAGAGGTGGAGTAAGCACAGATACGCAGTATTTT. Translation gives CSARGGVSTDTQYF.